The 20 T cell receptor beta chains in this list originate from one sample, sequenced in a study of glioma-infiltrating T cells after dendritic cell vaccination. The time point denotes: after dendritic cell vaccination, including at tumor progression/relapse. The method was immunoSEQ multiplex PCR; TCRdb's version includes in-frame clones alone and lacks a portion of them. The sample lists roughly 85,000 clones, 75% to 90% occurring once. The sequences come from blood, collected after dendritic cell vaccination. These receptors all stem from a human donor with glioblastoma.

The sample holds a few counts of this clone. V and J are TRBV2 and TRBJ1-5; D is perhaps TRBD1 (5 bases). The CDR3 runs 16 residues. Deletions cut 4 bases from V and 2 bases from J, with 15 bases between. CDR1 and CDR2 from the germline V gene are SNHLY and FYNNEI. Here the CDR3 reads CASSATGPGGNQPQHF. DNA of the CDR3: TGTGCCAGCAGTGCAACAGGACCGGGGGGCAATCAGCCCCAGCATTTT.

This rearrangement joins TRBV27 to TRBJ2-3, with TRBD2 identical over 11 bases. CDR1 and CDR2 from the germline V gene are MNHEY and SMNVEV (reference sequence). The V segment lost 6 bases and the J segment 6 bases; nucleotides outside the gene matches: 26. The length of the CDR3 is 21 residues. CDR3 nucleotide sequence: TGTGCCAGCAGCCTCCAGCTCGCCCCGGCGCTTAGCGGGAGGGCCGGGGATACGCAGTATTTT. Amino acid sequence: CASSLQLAPALSGRAGDTQYF.

This clone was seen a few times. The V call is TRBV6-5, the J call TRBJ2-2, with TRBD1 matching over 7 bases. CDR3 length: 15 residues. Germline V gene sequence: CDR1 MNHEY, CDR2 SVGAGI. V trimming: 4 bases; J trimming: 4 bases; junction bases outside the gene matches: 6. The CDR3 protein is CASSLSRTGTGELFF. DNA of the CDR3: TGTGCCAGCAGTTTGTCCAGGACAGGCACCGGGGAGCTGTTTTTT.

The chain links TRBV20-1 to TRBJ2-7; D ambiguous. The CDR3 is 11 residues long. Germline CDR1 DFQATT, CDR2 SNEGSKA (reference sequence). The V and J ends lost 6 bases and 2 bases respectively, with 8 bases between them. The CDR3: CSAPLAYEQYF. The CDR3 coding sequence is TGCAGTGCCCCCCTCGCCTACGAGCAGTACTTC.

The chain employs TRBV7-2 and TRBJ1-5, with D possibly being TRBD1 (6 bases). V was trimmed by 4 bases and J by 4 bases, leaving 11 bases between them. Germline CDR1 and CDR2: SGHTA and FQGNSA. This CDR3 has 14 amino acids. The CDR3 spells CASSSTGINQPQHF. The CDR3 DNA follows: TGTGCCAGCAGCTCCACAGGGATTAATCAGCCCCAGCATTTT.

In nucleotides, the CDR3 is TGTGCCAGCAGCCACCCAGTCGACGAGCAGTACTTC. Encoded protein: CASSHPVDEQYF. This chain joins TRBV28 and TRBJ2-7; no clear D. Trimming stripped 6 bases from V and 5 bases from J, with 11 bases between. CDR1 and CDR2 (germline): MDHEN, SYDVKM. This CDR3 is 12 amino acids long.

The chain employs TRBV29-1 and TRBJ1-3, with D maybe TRBD1 (6 bases). The V end lost 6 bases, the J end lost 3 bases, and 15 bases lay between the germline ends. The CDR3 loop spans 14 amino acids. Per germline, CDR1 SQVTM and CDR2 ANQGSEA. CDR3 amino acids: CSVAGTPNGNTIYF. The CDR3 nucleotides are TGCAGCGTGGCCGGGACACCGAATGGAAACACCATATATTTT.

The chain combines TRBV4-1 with TRBJ1-1; D may be TRBD1 (5 bases). The CDR3 loop spans 17 amino acids. V lost 3 bases and J lost 1, with 18 bases in between. CDR1 MGHRA and CDR2 YSYEKL come from the germline V gene. CDR3 bases: TGCGCCAGCAGCCAGGGAGGGCAGGGAGGGCCGAACACTGAAGCTTTCTTT. This sequence encodes CASSQGGQGGPNTEAFF.

The genes are TRBV4-3 and TRBJ1-4; maybe TRBD1 (5 bases). Trimming stripped 3 bases from V and 8 bases from J, with 19 bases between. Germline lookup yields CDR1 LGHNA and CDR2 YSLEER. The CDR3 loop spans 16 amino acids. The CDR3 DNA is TGCGCCAGCAGCCACACCCTGGGGGGGGTAGAGGAAAAACTGTTTTTT. Its protein product is CASSHTLGGVEEKLFF.

The rearrangement links TRBV5-1 to TRBJ2-5, with TRBD1 as a possible D gene (6 bases). The CDR3 spans 13 residues. V lost 5 bases and J 3 bases, leaving 11 bases between the germline ends. The germline V gene encodes CDR1 SGHRS and CDR2 YFSETQ. CDR3 loop: CASSVGHEETQYF. In DNA form, the CDR3 reads TGCGCCAGCAGTGTGGGACACGAAGAGACCCAGTACTTC. The full variable domain, completed using reference TRBV5-1 and TRBJ2-5, is KAGVTQTPRYLIKTRGQQVTLSCSPISGHRSVSWYQQTPGQGLQFLFEYFSETQRNKGNFPGRFSGRQFSNSRSEMNVSTLELGDSALYLCASSVGHEETQYFGPGTRLLVL.

This clone occurred once. The V call is TRBV6-1, the J call TRBJ2-7, with TRBD1 matching over 9 bases. The CDR3 loop spans 16 amino acids. Germline V lookup: CDR1 MNHNS, CDR2 SASEGT. The V and J ends lost 1 base and 0 bases, in that order; junction bases with no gene match: 4. As DNA, the CDR3 is TGTGCCAGCAGTGAAGTGGGGACAGGGTTCTCCTACGAGCAGTACTTC. It yields the protein CASSEVGTGFSYEQYF.

The CDR3 region has the DNA TGTGCCACCAGCAGAGTGGGGGGGGAATCCTACAATGAGCAGTTCTTC. Protein product: CATSRVGGESYNEQFF. The chain is built from TRBV15 and TRBJ2-1; 7 bases match TRBD2. The V gene's germline CDR1 is LNHNV and CDR2 YYDKDF (reference sequence). This CDR3 is 16 amino acids long. The trim removed 1 base at V and 1 base at J, leaving 4 bases unmatched.

This clone was detected a few times. This chain joins TRBV18 and TRBJ1-1; 7 bases map to TRBD1. Germline loops: CDR1 KGHSH, CDR2 LQKENI. This CDR3 contains 15 residues. V was pared by 6 bases and J by 4 bases, with 11 bases of the junction left unmatched. The CDR3 region is CASSPPHRGGTEAFF. For the CDR3, the DNA is TGTGCCAGCTCCCCCCCCCACAGGGGTGGCACTGAAGCTTTCTTT.

In DNA, the CDR3 is TGTGCCAGCAGCAACCGGGACAGCTACGAGCAGTACTTC. It specifies CASSNRDSYEQYF. The V call is TRBV13, the J call TRBJ2-7; 7 bases line up with TRBD1. The J segment lost 3 bases and the V segment lost 5 bases, leaving 4 bases of the junction unmatched. Germline V gives CDR1 PRHDT, CDR2 FYEKMQ (reference sequence). This CDR3 comprises 13 residues.

The CDR3 DNA reads TGTGCCAGCAGCTTAAGGCAGGAAGGGGCAGCTTTCTTT. Translating gives CASSLRQEGAAFF. The chain uses TRBV7-6 and TRBJ1-1, with D perhaps matching TRBD1 (5 bases). V lost 2 bases to trimming and J lost 10 bases, with 14 bases between them. Germline CDR1 reads SGHVS; CDR2 reads FNYEAQ. The length of the CDR3 is 13 residues.

CDR3 in amino acids: CASSSTSGGVYEQYF. The CDR3 DNA reads TGTGCCAGCAGTTCGACTAGCGGGGGAGTCTACGAGCAGTACTTC. V gene TRBV28 combines with J gene TRBJ2-5, with 12 bases matching TRBD2. The DNA end is more similar to TRBJ2-7, so the J call may be wrong. The CDR3 is 15 amino acids. Germline V gene lookup returns CDR1 MDHEN and CDR2 SYDVKM.

This chain joins TRBV2 and TRBJ2-5; 7 bases align to TRBD1. The V segment lost 6 bases and the J segment 4 bases; nucleotides outside the gene matches: 11. This CDR3 spans 15 amino acids. Germline values: CDR1 SNHLY, CDR2 FYNNEI. CDR3 region: CASSPMGQPRETQYF. CDR3 sequence (DNA): TGTGCCAGCAGCCCGATGGGACAGCCAAGAGAGACCCAGTACTTC.

This clone was detected only a few times. The CDR3 loop reads CASSYGTANTEAFF. The CDR3 DNA reads TGTGCCAGCAGTTATGGAACAGCGAACACTGAAGCTTTCTTT. The chain links TRBV6-5 to TRBJ1-1; D unclear. Germline-derived CDR1 and CDR2 are MNHEY and SVGAGI. Trimming removed 3 bases from V and 1 base from J, with 9 bases in between. The CDR3 totals 14 residues.

The V and J genes are TRBV28 and TRBJ1-1, with TRBD1 as a possible D gene (6 bases). Trimming stripped 6 bases from V and 1 base from J, with 9 bases between. Germline loops: CDR1 MDHEN, CDR2 SYDVKM. The CDR3 is 13 residues long. The DNA for the CDR3 is TGTGCCAGCAGCTTGGGACAGAACACTGAAGCTTTCTTT. This sequence encodes CASSLGQNTEAFF.

This sequence joins TRBV18 and TRBJ1-2, with D maybe TRBD1 (6 bases). V was shortened by 3 bases and J by 2 bases, with 7 bases between the two germline ends. The CDR3 loop spans 13 amino acids. Germline V gene lookup returns CDR1 KGHSH and CDR2 LQKENI. The CDR3 is CASSPGTNYGYTF. In DNA form, the CDR3 reads TGTGCCAGCTCACCCGGGACAAACTATGGCTACACCTTC. Combining the CDR3 with reference TRBV18 and TRBJ1-2 gives the whole variable domain NAGVMQNPRHLVRRRGQEARLRCSPMKGHSHVYWYRQLPEEGLKFMVYLQKENIIDESGMPKERFSAEFPKEGPSILRIQQVVRGDSAAYFCASSPGTNYGYTFGSGTRLTVV.